Listed here is a single T cell receptor (beta chain). What this receptor recognizes is not known. The record has no base qualities; no much larger clone is one base away. Each collaborating institution followed its own protocols to collect whole blood in K2EDTA tubes. For TCRbeta analysis, collaborators shipped samples in one of three forms: frozen whole blood, isolated PBMCs, or DNA extracted from either of those sample types. The cysteine opens and the phenylalanine closes a CDR3 of 15 amino acids. Only the CDR3 DNA is retained, 45 bases long and in frame from the first base. Germline trimming: 0 bases from V, 7 bases from J; junction bases outside gene matches: 5. CDR1 and CDR2 are drawn from the germline V gene: SGHDT, YYEEEE. The data stem from a study of blood T cell repertoires in COVID-19 (dated by TCRdb to 2019 to 2021). Broadly, across the study: The collaborator samples originated in the United States, Italy and Spain and spanned the acute and convalescent phases of COVID-19. Samples were obtained from the ongoing ImmuneRACE study (first 160 participants) and from some 1,200 subjects provided by 6 global collaborators. Where available, HLA class I and class II types were taken from metadata supplied by the sample provider and were not determined by assay-based typing. Subjects who had been exposed to COVID-19, were actively infected with it, or had recovered from it provided the deeply sampled blood TCRbeta repertoires that made up the dataset. The repertoires were released in a freely available public database meant as a resource for research on the immune response to SARS-CoV-2. The prospective study material was composed of cDNA or gDNA derived from T cells, B-cell-depleted T cells, or PBMCs. Sample metadata almost always included a de-identified subject ID, COVID-19 status, age in years and sex.

General study outcomes and caveats: The amount of clinical and demographic metadata varied by source and participant and was provided uncurated.

TCRbeta CDR3 regions were amplified from genomic DNA using the immunoSEQ Assay, a bias-controlled multiplex PCR. On the study's bioinformatics: The number of nucleated cells in each sample was estimated by amplification of reference gene primers within the assay. To quantify the absolute abundance of each unique TCRbeta CDR3 rearrangement, sequence reads were collapsed and filtered. For each sample, productive Simpson clonality was calculated as the square root of Simpson's diversity index over productive rearrangements. Entries here come from immuneACCESS through TCRdb and include only in-frame sequences with V and J called. Some clones fail to appear in such tables; in the studies checked, an unresolved V gene covers under half of the shortfall, and the cause of the remainder is unknown. That table is the source of V, J and clone size, and D and trimming were worked out from the DNA. The sample table lists just under 150,000 clones, approximately 88% of them with a count of one. Jointly, the top ten make up under 5.5% of the sample.

The chain is made from TRBV5-6 and TRBJ1-2; 11 of the junction bases match TRBD1. Sequenced: peripheral blood. The TCR sequence derives from a human donor in a cohort sampled during active COVID-19. The DNA sequence is given as TGTGCCAGCAGCTTGGAGGGGACAGGGGGTGCTGGCTACACCTTC. It translates to CASSLEGTGGAGYTF.